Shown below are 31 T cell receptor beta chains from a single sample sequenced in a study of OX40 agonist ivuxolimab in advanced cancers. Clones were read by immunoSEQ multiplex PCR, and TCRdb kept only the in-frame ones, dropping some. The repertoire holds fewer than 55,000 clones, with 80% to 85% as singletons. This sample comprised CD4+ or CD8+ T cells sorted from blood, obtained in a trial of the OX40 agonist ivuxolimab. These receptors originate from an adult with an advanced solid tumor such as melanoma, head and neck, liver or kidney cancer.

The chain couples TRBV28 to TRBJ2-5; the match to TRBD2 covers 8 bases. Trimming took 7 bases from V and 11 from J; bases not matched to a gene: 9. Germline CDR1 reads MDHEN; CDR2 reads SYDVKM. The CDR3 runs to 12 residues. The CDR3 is CASIPGGGGQYF. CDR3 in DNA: TGTGCCAGCATCCCGGGGGGGGGCGGGCAGTACTTC. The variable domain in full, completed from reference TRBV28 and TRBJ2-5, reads DVKVTQSSRYLVKRTGEKVFLECVQDMDHENMFWYRQDPGLGLRLIYFSYDVKMKEKGDIPEGYSVSREKKERFSLILESASTNQTSMYLCASIPGGGGQYFGPGTRLLVL.

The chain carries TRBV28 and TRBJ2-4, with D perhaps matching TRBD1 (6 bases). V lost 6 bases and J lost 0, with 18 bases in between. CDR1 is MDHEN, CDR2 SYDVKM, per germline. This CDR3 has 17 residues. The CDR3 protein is CASRPYRVVLAKNIQYF. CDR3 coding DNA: TGTGCCAGCAGACCCTACAGGGTCGTCCTAGCCAAAAACATTCAGTACTTC.

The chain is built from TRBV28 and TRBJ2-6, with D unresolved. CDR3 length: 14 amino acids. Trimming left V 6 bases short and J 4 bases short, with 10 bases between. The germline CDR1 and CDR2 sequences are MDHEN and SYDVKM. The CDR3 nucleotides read TGTGCCAGCAGCCCCCTTCGGGGGGCCAACGTCCTGACTTTC. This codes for CASSPLRGANVLTF.

CDR3 protein: CASRRLAGGTNEQFF. In DNA form, the CDR3 reads TGTGCCAGCAGACGTCTAGCGGGAGGGACCAATGAGCAGTTCTTC. The J gene is TRBJ2-1, the V gene TRBV28; 12 nucleotides match TRBD2. J was trimmed by 6 bases and V by 6 bases; bases with no gene match: 6. This CDR3 contains 15 residues. Germline assignment: CDR1 MDHEN and CDR2 SYDVKM.

DNA of the CDR3: TGTGCCAGCAGCCCTGACAGGGGTGGCTACACCTTC. This gives the protein CASSPDRGGYTF. The rearrangement links TRBV5-6 to TRBJ1-2; 8 bases are shared with TRBD1. CDR3 length: 12 residues. The V gene's germline CDR1 is SGHDT and CDR2 YYEEEE. J was trimmed by 7 bases and V by 4 bases; bases with no gene match: 3.

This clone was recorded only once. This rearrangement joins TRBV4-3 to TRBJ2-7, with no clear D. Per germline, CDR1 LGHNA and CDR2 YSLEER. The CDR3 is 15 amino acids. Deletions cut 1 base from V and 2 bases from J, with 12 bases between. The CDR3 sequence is CASSQGSAITYEQYF. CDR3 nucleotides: TGCGCCAGCAGCCAAGGTTCTGCTATTACCTACGAGCAGTACTTC.

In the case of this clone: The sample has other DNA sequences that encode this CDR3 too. CDR3 region: CASSVGDTQYF. Here the CDR3 DNA reads TGTGCCAGCAGCGTCGGGGATACGCAGTATTTT. The chain carries TRBV9 and TRBJ2-3; no reliable D call. V lost 2 bases to trimming and J lost 6 bases, with 4 bases between them. Germline V gene data show CDR1 as SGDLS and CDR2 as YYNGEE. The CDR3 spans 11 residues.

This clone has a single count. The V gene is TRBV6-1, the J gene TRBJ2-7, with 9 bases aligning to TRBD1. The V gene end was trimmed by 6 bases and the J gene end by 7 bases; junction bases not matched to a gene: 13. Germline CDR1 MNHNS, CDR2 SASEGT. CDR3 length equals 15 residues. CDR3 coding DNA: TGTGCCAGCAGCGTGGCGGGACAGGGTCTGTGGGAGCAGTACTTC. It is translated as CASSVAGQGLWEQYF.

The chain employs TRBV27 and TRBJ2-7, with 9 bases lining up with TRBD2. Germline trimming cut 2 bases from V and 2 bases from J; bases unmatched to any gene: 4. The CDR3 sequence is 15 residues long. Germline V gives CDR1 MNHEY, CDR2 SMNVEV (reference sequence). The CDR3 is CASSLTAGGPYEQYF. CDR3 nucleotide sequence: TGTGCCAGCAGTTTAACGGCGGGAGGGCCCTACGAGCAGTACTTC.

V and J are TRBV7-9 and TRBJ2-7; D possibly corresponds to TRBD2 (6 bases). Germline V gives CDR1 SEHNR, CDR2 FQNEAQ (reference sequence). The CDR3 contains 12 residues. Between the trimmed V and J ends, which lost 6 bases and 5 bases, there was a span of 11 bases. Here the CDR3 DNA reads TGTGCCAGCAGTCCATGGGGGGACGAGCAGTACTTC. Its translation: CASSPWGDEQYF.

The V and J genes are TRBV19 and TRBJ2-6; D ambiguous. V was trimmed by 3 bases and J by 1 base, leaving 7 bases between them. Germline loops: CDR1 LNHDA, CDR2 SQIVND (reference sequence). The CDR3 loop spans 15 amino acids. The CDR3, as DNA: TGTGCCAGTAGTATTGAAGGGTCTGGGGCCAACGTCCTGACTTTC. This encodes CASSIEGSGANVLTF.

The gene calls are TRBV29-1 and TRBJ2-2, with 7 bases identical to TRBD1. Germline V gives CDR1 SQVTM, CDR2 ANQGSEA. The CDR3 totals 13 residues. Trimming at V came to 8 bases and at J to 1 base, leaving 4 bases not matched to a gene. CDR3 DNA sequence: TGCAGCACTAGGACAGGGAACACCGGGGAGCTGTTTTTT. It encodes CSTRTGNTGELFF.

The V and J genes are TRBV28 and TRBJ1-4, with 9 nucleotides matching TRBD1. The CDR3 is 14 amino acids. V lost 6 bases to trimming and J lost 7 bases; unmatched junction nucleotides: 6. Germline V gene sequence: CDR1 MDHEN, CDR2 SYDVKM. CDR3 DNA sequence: TGTGCCAGCAGCTTGCTGGGACAGGGTGAAAAACTGTTTTTT. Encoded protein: CASSLLGQGEKLFF.

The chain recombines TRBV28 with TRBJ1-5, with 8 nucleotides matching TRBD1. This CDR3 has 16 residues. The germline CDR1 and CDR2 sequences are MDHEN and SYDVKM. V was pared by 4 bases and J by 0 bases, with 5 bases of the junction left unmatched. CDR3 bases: TGTGCCAGCAGTTCGACAGGGGTCGATAGCAATCAGCCCCAGCATTTT. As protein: CASSSTGVDSNQPQHF.

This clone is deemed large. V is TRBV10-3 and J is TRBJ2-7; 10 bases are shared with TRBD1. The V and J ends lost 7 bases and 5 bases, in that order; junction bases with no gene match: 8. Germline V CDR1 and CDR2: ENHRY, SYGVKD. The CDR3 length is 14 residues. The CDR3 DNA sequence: TGTGCCATCACCCCGGGGGACAGGGGCCACGAGCAGTACTTC. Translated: CAITPGDRGHEQYF.

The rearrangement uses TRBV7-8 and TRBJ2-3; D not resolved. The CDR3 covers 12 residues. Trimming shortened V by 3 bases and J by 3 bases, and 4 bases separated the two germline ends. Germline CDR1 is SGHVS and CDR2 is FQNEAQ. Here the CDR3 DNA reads TGTGCCAGCAGCTTGGCGACAGATACGCAGTATTTT. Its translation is CASSLATDTQYF. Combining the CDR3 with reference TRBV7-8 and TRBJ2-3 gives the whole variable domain GAGVSQSPRYKVAKRGQDVALRCDPISGHVSLFWYQQALGQGPEFLTYFQNEAQLDKSGLPSDRFFAERPEGSVSTLKIQRTQQEDSAVYLCASSLATDTQYFGPGTRLTVL.

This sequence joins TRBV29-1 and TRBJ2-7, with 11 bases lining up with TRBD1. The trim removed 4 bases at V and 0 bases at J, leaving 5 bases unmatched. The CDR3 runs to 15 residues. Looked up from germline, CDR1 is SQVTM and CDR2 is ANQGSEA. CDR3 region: CSVAGTGGSSYEQYF. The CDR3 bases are TGCAGCGTTGCAGGGACAGGGGGAAGCTCCTACGAGCAGTACTTC.

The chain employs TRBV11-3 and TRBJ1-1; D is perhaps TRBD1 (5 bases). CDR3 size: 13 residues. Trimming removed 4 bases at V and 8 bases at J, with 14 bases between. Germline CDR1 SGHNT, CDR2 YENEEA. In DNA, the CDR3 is TGTGCCAGCAGCTCCACCTGGGGGGAAGAAGCTTTCTTT. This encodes CASSSTWGEEAFF.

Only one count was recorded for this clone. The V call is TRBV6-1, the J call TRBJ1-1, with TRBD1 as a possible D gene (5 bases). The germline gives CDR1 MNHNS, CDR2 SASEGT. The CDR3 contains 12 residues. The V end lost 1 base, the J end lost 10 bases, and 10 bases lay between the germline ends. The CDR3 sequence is CASSEEGFRAFF. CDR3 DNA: TGTGCCAGCAGTGAAGAGGGGTTTAGAGCTTTCTTT.

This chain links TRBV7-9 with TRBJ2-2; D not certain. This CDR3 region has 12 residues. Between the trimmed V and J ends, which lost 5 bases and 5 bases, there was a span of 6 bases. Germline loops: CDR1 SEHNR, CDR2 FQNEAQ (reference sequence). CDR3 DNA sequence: TGTGCCAGCAGCCCCATGACCGGGGAGCTGTTTTTT. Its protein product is CASSPMTGELFF.

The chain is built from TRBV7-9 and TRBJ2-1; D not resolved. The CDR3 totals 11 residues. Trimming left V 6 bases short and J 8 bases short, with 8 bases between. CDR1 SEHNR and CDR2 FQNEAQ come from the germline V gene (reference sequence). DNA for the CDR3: TGTGCCAGCAGTCGCGTGGATGAGCAGTTCTTC. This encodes CASSRVDEQFF.

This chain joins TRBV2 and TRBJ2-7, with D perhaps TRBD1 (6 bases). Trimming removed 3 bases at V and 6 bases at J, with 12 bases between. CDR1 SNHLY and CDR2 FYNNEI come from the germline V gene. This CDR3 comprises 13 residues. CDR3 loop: CASSETGSVEQYF. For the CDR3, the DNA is TGTGCCAGCAGTGAGACAGGATCGGTCGAGCAGTACTTC.

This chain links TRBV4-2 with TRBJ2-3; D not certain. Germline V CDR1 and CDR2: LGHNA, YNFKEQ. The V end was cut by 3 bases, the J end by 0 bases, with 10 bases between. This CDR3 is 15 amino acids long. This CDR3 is CASSQLWGSTDTQYF. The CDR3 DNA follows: TGTGCCAGCAGCCAGCTCTGGGGTAGCACAGATACGCAGTATTTT.

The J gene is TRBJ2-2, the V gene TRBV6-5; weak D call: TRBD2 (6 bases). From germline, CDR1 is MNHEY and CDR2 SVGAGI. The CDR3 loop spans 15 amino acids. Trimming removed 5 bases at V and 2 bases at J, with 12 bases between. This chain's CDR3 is CASSPGLYNTGELFF. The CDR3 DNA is TGTGCCAGCAGTCCGGGACTCTATAACACCGGGGAGCTGTTTTTT.

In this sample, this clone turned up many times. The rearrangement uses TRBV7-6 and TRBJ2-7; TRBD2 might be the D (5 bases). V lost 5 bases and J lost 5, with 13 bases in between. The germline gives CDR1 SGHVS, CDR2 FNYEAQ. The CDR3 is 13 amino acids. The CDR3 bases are TGTGCCAGCAGCCTGGACTCGGGCCACGAGCAGTACTTC. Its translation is CASSLDSGHEQYF. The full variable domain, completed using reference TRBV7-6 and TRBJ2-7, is GAGVSQSPRYKVTKRGQDVALRCDPISGHVSLYWYRQALGQGPEFLTYFNYEAQQDKSGLPNDRFSAERPEGSISTLTIQRTEQRDSAMYRCASSLDSGHEQYFGPGTRLTVT.

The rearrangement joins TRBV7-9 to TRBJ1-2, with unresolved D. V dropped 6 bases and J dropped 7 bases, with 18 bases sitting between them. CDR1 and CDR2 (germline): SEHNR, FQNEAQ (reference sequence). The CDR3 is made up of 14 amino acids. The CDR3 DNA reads TGTGCCAGCAGTATAATTATAGAGGTCGTTGGCTACACCTTC. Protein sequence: CASSIIIEVVGYTF.

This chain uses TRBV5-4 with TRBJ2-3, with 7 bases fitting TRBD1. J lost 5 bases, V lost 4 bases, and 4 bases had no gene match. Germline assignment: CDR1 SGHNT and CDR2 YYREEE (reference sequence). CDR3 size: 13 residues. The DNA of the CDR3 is TGTGCCAGCAGCGCGACAGGGTTAGATACGCAGTATTTT. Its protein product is CASSATGLDTQYF.

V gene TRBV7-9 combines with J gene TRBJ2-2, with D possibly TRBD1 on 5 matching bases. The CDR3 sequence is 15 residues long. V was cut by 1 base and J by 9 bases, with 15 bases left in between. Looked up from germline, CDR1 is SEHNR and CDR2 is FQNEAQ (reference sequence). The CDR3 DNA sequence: TGTGCCAGCAGCTTAGTAACAGGCGATACAAGGGAGCTGTTTTTT. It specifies CASSLVTGDTRELFF.

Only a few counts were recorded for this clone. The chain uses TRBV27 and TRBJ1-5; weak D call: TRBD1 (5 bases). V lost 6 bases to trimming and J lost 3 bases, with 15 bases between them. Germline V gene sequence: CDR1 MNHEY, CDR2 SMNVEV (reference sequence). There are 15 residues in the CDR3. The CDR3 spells CASSTRGWINQPQHF. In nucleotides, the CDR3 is TGTGCCAGCAGCACTCGGGGGTGGATCAATCAGCCCCAGCATTTT.

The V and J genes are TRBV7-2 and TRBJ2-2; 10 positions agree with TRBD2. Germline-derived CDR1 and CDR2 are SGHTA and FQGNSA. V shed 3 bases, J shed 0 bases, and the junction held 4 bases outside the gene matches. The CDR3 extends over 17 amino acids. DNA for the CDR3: TGTGCCAGCAGCTTTAGGCTAGCGGGAGCGAACACCGGGGAGCTGTTTTTT. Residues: CASSFRLAGANTGELFF.

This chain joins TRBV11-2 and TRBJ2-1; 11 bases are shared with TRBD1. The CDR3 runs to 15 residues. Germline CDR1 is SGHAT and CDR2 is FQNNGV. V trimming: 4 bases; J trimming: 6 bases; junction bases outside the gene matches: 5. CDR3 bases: TGTGCCAGCAGCTCCCGGGACAGGGGGAGCAATGAGCAGTTCTTC. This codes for CASSSRDRGSNEQFF.